The rows below give T cell receptor beta chains drawn from one sample of a study of identical twins. TCRdb fed the 5' RACE reads into MiXCR, producing one record per CDR3 protein. The sample records some 900,000 distinct CDR3 sequences, around 12% being singletons. These data were likewise used in another study, on yellow fever vaccine responses in identical twins.

The sample was PBMCs. These receptors came from a young woman in good health. Each CDR3 is given with its conserved first and last residue. The order of the fields is CDR3 protein, CDR3 DNA, clone size, V gene, CDR3 length, J gene, D gene. A D gene is named only where the DNA matches it firmly. Some rows mark clone size as missing; the rest say once, few, many or name a class of expanded clone.

CDR3 protein: CASTHRPTGKETQYF; CDR3 DNA: TGTGCCAGCACCCACCGCCCCACAGGGAAAGAGACCCAGTACTTC; clone size: -; V gene: TRBV6-1; CDR3 length: 15; J gene: TRBJ2-5; D gene: -
CDR3 protein: CASKPGTTNTGELFF; CDR3 DNA: TGTGCCAGTAAACCCGGGACAACGAACACCGGGGAGCTGTTTTTT; clone size: few; V gene: TRBV19; CDR3 length: 15; J gene: TRBJ2-2; D gene: -
CDR3 protein: CASSQWVVTKDTGELFF; CDR3 DNA: TGTGCCAGCAGCCAATGGGTTGTGACTAAGGACACCGGGGAGCTGTTTTTT; clone size: -; V gene: TRBV3-1; CDR3 length: 17; J gene: TRBJ2-2; D gene: -
CDR3 protein: CASSLTGGGNQPQHF; CDR3 DNA: TGTGCCAGCAGTCTAACAGGGGGCGGCAATCAGCCCCAGCATTTT; clone size: many; V gene: TRBV12-3/TRBV12-4; CDR3 length: 15; J gene: TRBJ1-5; D gene: TRBD1
CDR3 protein: CASSPYLPSLVGGGNEQFF; CDR3 DNA: TGTGCCAGCAGTCCATACCTTCCGTCACTAGTGGGAGGAGGCAATGAGCAGTTCTTC; clone size: -; V gene: TRBV27; CDR3 length: 19; J gene: TRBJ2-1; D gene: -
CDR3 protein: CASSDSFSYEQYF; CDR3 DNA: TGTGCCAGTAGTGACAGCTTCTCCTACGAGCAGTACTTC; clone size: few; V gene: TRBV19; CDR3 length: 13; J gene: TRBJ2-7; D gene: -
CDR3 protein: CASSLGLANEKLFF; CDR3 DNA: TGTGCCAGCAGTTTAGGGTTGGCTAATGAAAAACTGTTTTTT; clone size: few; V gene: TRBV12-3/TRBV12-4; CDR3 length: 14; J gene: TRBJ1-4; D gene: -
CDR3 protein: CASSRPGTGYNEQFF; CDR3 DNA: TGTGCCAGCTCACGTCCCGGGACGGGCTACAATGAGCAGTTCTTC; clone size: -; V gene: TRBV18; CDR3 length: 15; J gene: TRBJ2-1; D gene: -
CDR3 protein: CASSLGWGFLEAGNTIYF; CDR3 DNA: TGTGCCAGCAGCTTAGGATGGGGTTTTCTGGAGGCTGGAAACACCATATATTTT; clone size: few; V gene: TRBV7-6; CDR3 length: 18; J gene: TRBJ1-3; D gene: -
CDR3 protein: CATSRDLGQQETQYF; CDR3 DNA: TGTGCCACCAGCAGAGATTTGGGACAGCAAGAGACCCAGTACTTC; clone size: many; V gene: TRBV15; CDR3 length: 15; J gene: TRBJ2-5; D gene: TRBD1
CDR3 protein: CSARGGKGTEAFF; CDR3 DNA: TGCAGTGCTAGAGGGGGGAAGGGCACTGAAGCTTTCTTT; clone size: -; V gene: TRBV20-1; CDR3 length: 13; J gene: TRBJ1-1; D gene: -
CDR3 protein: CSVSPDRVADTQYF; CDR3 DNA: TGCAGCGTCTCCCCGGACAGGGTGGCAGATACGCAGTATTTT; clone size: -; V gene: TRBV29-1; CDR3 length: 14; J gene: TRBJ2-3; D gene: TRBD1
CDR3 protein: CASSGVWNGGATQYF; CDR3 DNA: TGTGCCAGCAGCGGGGTATGGAACGGGGGGGCCACGCAGTATTTT; clone size: -; V gene: TRBV11-2; CDR3 length: 15; J gene: TRBJ2-3; D gene: TRBD2
CDR3 protein: CASSPDRGFKQPQHF; CDR3 DNA: TGTGCCAGCAGTCCCGACAGGGGGTTCAAGCAGCCCCAGCATTTT; clone size: few; V gene: TRBV27; CDR3 length: 15; J gene: TRBJ1-5; D gene: TRBD1
CDR3 protein: CASSLGDIPTDTQYF; CDR3 DNA: TGCGCCAGCAGCTTGGGAGATATACCCACAGATACGCAGTATTTT; clone size: many; V gene: TRBV5-1; CDR3 length: 15; J gene: TRBJ2-3; D gene: -
CDR3 protein: CASSLVYQGEAYNEQFF; CDR3 DNA: TGTGCCAGCAGCTTAGTGTACCAGGGGGAAGCTTACAATGAGCAGTTCTTC; clone size: -; V gene: TRBV7-9; CDR3 length: 17; J gene: TRBJ2-1; D gene: TRBD1
CDR3 protein: CASTPQWGIGEQYF; CDR3 DNA: TGTGCCAGCACCCCCCAGTGGGGTATAGGCGAGCAGTACTTC; clone size: -; V gene: TRBV12-3/TRBV12-4; CDR3 length: 14; J gene: TRBJ2-7; D gene: -
CDR3 protein: CASSLPGWNQPQHF; CDR3 DNA: TGTGCCAGCAGCTTGCCAGGGTGGAATCAGCCCCAGCATTTT; clone size: few; V gene: TRBV7-2; CDR3 length: 14; J gene: TRBJ1-5; D gene: -
CDR3 protein: CASSLGILGNEQFF; CDR3 DNA: TGTGCCAGCAGCTTAGGAATTCTCGGCAATGAGCAGTTCTTC; clone size: -; V gene: TRBV7-9; CDR3 length: 14; J gene: TRBJ2-1; D gene: -
CDR3 protein: CARQVENTGELFF; CDR3 DNA: TGTGCCAGACAGGTGGAGAACACCGGGGAGCTGTTTTTT; clone size: few; V gene: TRBV7-9; CDR3 length: 13; J gene: TRBJ2-2; D gene: -
CDR3 protein: CASSQPGFYEQYF; CDR3 DNA: TGTGCCAGCAGCCAGCCGGGGTTCTACGAGCAGTACTTC; clone size: few; V gene: TRBV7-9; CDR3 length: 13; J gene: TRBJ2-7; D gene: -
CDR3 protein: CASSYRTETQYF; CDR3 DNA: TGTGCCAGCAGTTACAGGACAGAGACCCAGTACTTC; clone size: many; V gene: TRBV6-2/TRBV6-3; CDR3 length: 12; J gene: TRBJ2-5; D gene: -
CDR3 protein: CASSPGDSTMNTEAFF; CDR3 DNA: TGTGCCAGCAGCCCCGGGGACAGCACAATGAACACTGAAGCTTTCTTT; clone size: -; V gene: TRBV7-9; CDR3 length: 16; J gene: TRBJ1-1; D gene: TRBD1
CDR3 protein: CASSQDSSGFANTGELFF; CDR3 DNA: TGCGCCAGCAGCCAAGACTCTAGCGGCTTCGCGAACACCGGGGAGCTGTTTTTT; clone size: many; V gene: TRBV4-1; CDR3 length: 18; J gene: TRBJ2-2; D gene: TRBD2
CDR3 protein: CASSPDGPEAFF; CDR3 DNA: TGTGCCAGCAGCCCGGACGGTCCTGAAGCTTTCTTT; clone size: -; V gene: TRBV7-9; CDR3 length: 12; J gene: TRBJ1-1; D gene: -
CDR3 protein: CSASWDRGFEAFF; CDR3 DNA: TGCAGTGCTAGTTGGGACAGGGGATTTGAAGCTTTCTTT; clone size: few; V gene: TRBV20-1; CDR3 length: 13; J gene: TRBJ1-1; D gene: TRBD1
CDR3 protein: CASSSSTGPGSSPLHF; CDR3 DNA: TGTGCCAGCAGTTCCTCCACAGGGCCCGGTAGTTCACCCCTCCACTTT; clone size: -; V gene: TRBV28; CDR3 length: 16; J gene: TRBJ1-6; D gene: -
CDR3 protein: CASSLTGLAGDFQETQYF; CDR3 DNA: TGTGCCAGCAGTTTAACCGGACTAGCGGGAGACTTCCAAGAGACCCAGTACTTC; clone size: few; V gene: TRBV28; CDR3 length: 18; J gene: TRBJ2-5; D gene: TRBD2
CDR3 protein: CASSFLAGRADTQYF; CDR3 DNA: TGTGCCAGCAGTTTCCTAGCGGGAAGGGCCGATACGCAGTATTTT; clone size: -; V gene: TRBV28; CDR3 length: 15; J gene: TRBJ2-3; D gene: TRBD2
CDR3 protein: CASSQTTGLAVYNEQFF; CDR3 DNA: TGTGCCAGCAGCCAAACTACGGGACTAGCGGTCTACAATGAGCAGTTCTTC; clone size: -; V gene: TRBV7-8; CDR3 length: 17; J gene: TRBJ2-1; D gene: TRBD2
CDR3 protein: CASSQDVQGGGNTIYF; CDR3 DNA: TGCGCCAGCAGCCAAGATGTACAGGGGGGTGGAAACACCATATATTTT; clone size: few; V gene: TRBV4-1; CDR3 length: 16; J gene: TRBJ1-3; D gene: TRBD1
CDR3 protein: CASRGGVGAYNEQFF; CDR3 DNA: TGTGCCAGCAGGGGAGGGGTGGGGGCCTACAATGAGCAGTTCTTC; clone size: many; V gene: TRBV28; CDR3 length: 15; J gene: TRBJ2-1; D gene: TRBD2
CDR3 protein: CASSYAGGQNTEAFF; CDR3 DNA: TGCGCCAGCAGCTATGCAGGGGGTCAGAACACTGAAGCTTTCTTT; clone size: -; V gene: TRBV5-1; CDR3 length: 15; J gene: TRBJ1-1; D gene: TRBD1
CDR3 protein: CASSLKSRADTQYF; CDR3 DNA: TGTGCCAGCAGCTTGAAGTCTCGGGCAGATACGCAGTATTTT; clone size: few; V gene: TRBV5-6; CDR3 length: 14; J gene: TRBJ2-3; D gene: -
CDR3 protein: CATSRPGQPQHF; CDR3 DNA: TGTGCCACCAGCAGACCGGGTCAGCCCCAGCATTTT; clone size: -; V gene: TRBV15; CDR3 length: 12; J gene: TRBJ1-5; D gene: -
CDR3 protein: CASSEAQGIETQYF; CDR3 DNA: TGTGCCAGCAGTGAAGCACAGGGGATAGAGACCCAGTACTTC; clone size: -; V gene: TRBV6-1; CDR3 length: 14; J gene: TRBJ2-5; D gene: TRBD1
CDR3 protein: CASSQAGGAVNEQFF; CDR3 DNA: TGTGCCAGCAGCCAAGCCGGGGGGGCTGTCAATGAGCAGTTCTTC; clone size: few; V gene: TRBV3-1; CDR3 length: 15; J gene: TRBJ2-1; D gene: TRBD2
CDR3 protein: CSARGGGRTDTQYF; CDR3 DNA: TGCAGTGCTAGAGGGGGGGGGCGGACAGATACGCAGTATTTT; clone size: many; V gene: TRBV20-1; CDR3 length: 14; J gene: TRBJ2-3; D gene: -
CDR3 protein: CASSLRASGGFYNEQFF; CDR3 DNA: TGCGCCAGCAGCCTCCGGGCTAGCGGGGGGTTTTACAATGAGCAGTTCTTC; clone size: many; V gene: TRBV10-1; CDR3 length: 17; J gene: TRBJ2-1; D gene: TRBD2
CDR3 protein: CASKGFATNEKLFF; CDR3 DNA: TGTGCCAGCAAGGGGTTTGCAACTAATGAAAAACTGTTTTTT; clone size: -; V gene: TRBV3-1; CDR3 length: 14; J gene: TRBJ1-4; D gene: -
CDR3 protein: CASSFGTSGTETQYF; CDR3 DNA: TGTGCCAGCAGTTTCGGGACTAGCGGGACTGAGACCCAGTACTTC; clone size: few; V gene: TRBV12-3/TRBV12-4; CDR3 length: 15; J gene: TRBJ2-5; D gene: TRBD2
CDR3 protein: CASSQSGRAETQYF; CDR3 DNA: TGTGCCAGCAGCCAAAGCGGGAGGGCGGAGACCCAGTACTTC; clone size: -; V gene: TRBV3-1; CDR3 length: 14; J gene: TRBJ2-5; D gene: TRBD2
CDR3 protein: CSARKGTALVQETQYF; CDR3 DNA: TGCAGTGCTAGAAAAGGGACCGCCCTGGTCCAAGAGACCCAGTACTTC; clone size: few; V gene: TRBV20-1; CDR3 length: 16; J gene: TRBJ2-5; D gene: -
CDR3 protein: CASSRDTGTGELFF; CDR3 DNA: TGTGCCAGCAGTCGGGACACTGGCACCGGGGAGCTGTTTTTT; clone size: many; V gene: TRBV2; CDR3 length: 14; J gene: TRBJ2-2; D gene: -
CDR3 protein: CASSLFQGSRDEQFF; CDR3 DNA: TGTGCCAGCAGTTTATTTCAGGGTTCTAGGGATGAGCAGTTCTTC; clone size: -; V gene: TRBV12-3/TRBV12-4; CDR3 length: 15; J gene: TRBJ2-1; D gene: -
CDR3 protein: CASTSDGFYGYTF; CDR3 DNA: TGTGCCAGCACCTCTGACGGATTCTATGGCTACACCTTC; clone size: many; V gene: TRBV12-3/TRBV12-4; CDR3 length: 13; J gene: TRBJ1-2; D gene: -
CDR3 protein: CASSLSTGGSPLHF; CDR3 DNA: TGCGCCAGCAGCTTGAGTACAGGGGGATCACCCCTCCACTTT; clone size: -; V gene: TRBV5-1; CDR3 length: 14; J gene: TRBJ1-6; D gene: TRBD1
CDR3 protein: CASNDRGPKTQYF; CDR3 DNA: TGTGCCAGCAATGACAGGGGGCCCAAGACCCAGTACTTC; clone size: few; V gene: TRBV28; CDR3 length: 13; J gene: TRBJ2-5; D gene: TRBD1
CDR3 protein: CSASRQGLGSYNEQFF; CDR3 DNA: TGCAGTGCTAGCAGACAGGGTCTAGGCTCCTACAATGAGCAGTTCTTC; clone size: many; V gene: TRBV20-1; CDR3 length: 16; J gene: TRBJ2-1; D gene: TRBD1
CDR3 protein: CASSPGGTYNTEAFF; CDR3 DNA: TGTGCCAGCAGCCCTGGCGGGACCTATAACACTGAAGCTTTCTTT; clone size: many; V gene: TRBV12-3/TRBV12-4; CDR3 length: 15; J gene: TRBJ1-1; D gene: -
CDR3 protein: CSARDTGGSSGIFVYEQYF; CDR3 DNA: TGCAGTGCTAGAGACACTGGGGGGTCTAGCGGGATATTCGTCTACGAGCAGTACTTC; clone size: -; V gene: TRBV20-1; CDR3 length: 19; J gene: TRBJ2-7; D gene: TRBD2
CDR3 protein: CRARDLAGGQGVASHIEQFF; CDR3 DNA: TGCAGGGCTAGAGATCTAGCGGGAGGGCAGGGTGTGGCTTCACACATCGAGCAGTTCTTC; clone size: -; V gene: TRBV20-1; CDR3 length: 20; J gene: TRBJ2-1; D gene: TRBD2
CDR3 protein: CASRLGRNQHF; CDR3 DNA: TGTGCCAGCAGGCTCGGACGCAACCAGCATTTT; clone size: -; V gene: TRBV2; CDR3 length: 11; J gene: TRBJ1-5; D gene: -
CDR3 protein: CSVEGTRNTDNEQFF; CDR3 DNA: TGCAGCGTTGAAGGGACAAGGAACACCGACAATGAGCAGTTCTTC; clone size: few; V gene: TRBV29-1; CDR3 length: 15; J gene: TRBJ2-1; D gene: -
CDR3 protein: CASPTNSGGYNEQFF; CDR3 DNA: TGTGCCAGCCCTACTAATAGCGGGGGCTACAATGAGCAGTTCTTC; clone size: few; V gene: TRBV21-1; CDR3 length: 15; J gene: TRBJ2-1; D gene: -
CDR3 protein: CSARDRLIETQYF; CDR3 DNA: TGCAGTGCTAGAGATAGGCTGATTGAGACCCAGTACTTC; clone size: -; V gene: TRBV20-1; CDR3 length: 13; J gene: TRBJ2-5; D gene: -
CDR3 protein: CAFSLARTSGRVSTDTQYF; CDR3 DNA: TGTGCCTTCAGTTTAGCGCGGACTAGCGGGAGGGTGAGCACAGATACGCAGTATTTT; clone size: -; V gene: TRBV12-3/TRBV12-4; CDR3 length: 19; J gene: TRBJ2-3; D gene: TRBD2
CDR3 protein: CASKRAGGTGELFF; CDR3 DNA: TGTGCCAGCAAGCGGGCAGGCGGGACCGGGGAGCTGTTTTTT; clone size: -; V gene: TRBV27; CDR3 length: 14; J gene: TRBJ2-2; D gene: -